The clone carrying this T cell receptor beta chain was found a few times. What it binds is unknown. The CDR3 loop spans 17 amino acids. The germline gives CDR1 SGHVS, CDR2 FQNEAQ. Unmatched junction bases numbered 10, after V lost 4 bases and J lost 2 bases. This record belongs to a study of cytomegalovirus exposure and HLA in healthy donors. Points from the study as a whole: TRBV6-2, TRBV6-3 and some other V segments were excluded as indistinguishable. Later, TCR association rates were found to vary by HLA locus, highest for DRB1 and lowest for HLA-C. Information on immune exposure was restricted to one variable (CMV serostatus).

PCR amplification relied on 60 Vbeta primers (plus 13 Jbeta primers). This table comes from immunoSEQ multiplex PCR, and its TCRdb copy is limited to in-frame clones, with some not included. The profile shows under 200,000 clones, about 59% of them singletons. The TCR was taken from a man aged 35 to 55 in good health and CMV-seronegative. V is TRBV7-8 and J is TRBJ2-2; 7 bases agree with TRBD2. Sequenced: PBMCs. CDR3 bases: TGTGCCAGCAGCTCAGGGACTACAGAGAGCAACACCGGGGAGCTGTTTTTT. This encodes CASSSGTTESNTGELFF.